These 17 T cell receptor beta chains were all obtained from the same sample, sequenced in a study of vaccination effects on CD4 cells after COVID-19 (dated by TCRdb to 2021 to 2024). The method was the immunoSEQ multiplex PCR assay. This immuneACCESS table, as held by TCRdb, lists in-frame sequences with V and J called but not all clones. Of the missing ones, under half trace to an unresolved V gene in checked studies; the others have no known cause. This sample comprises some 36,000 clones, around 63% of them detected only once. The ten largest clones add up to roughly 4.2% of the sample. After 10 days of culture, CD4+ T cells were isolated with the EasySep CD4+ T cell isolation kit. These TCRs are of unknown antigen specificity. Sequencing was performed on CD4+ T cells from PBMCs cultured without peptide, taken before COVID-19 vaccination. These receptors came from a human donor who received a COVID-19 vaccine.

The CDR3 is CASSELAGGYNEQFF. The CDR3 coding sequence is TGTGCCAGCAGTGAACTAGCGGGAGGGTACAATGAGCAGTTCTTC. V and J are TRBV6-1 and TRBJ2-1, with 12 bases identical to TRBD2. Germline V gives CDR1 MNHNS, CDR2 SASEGT. The CDR3 length is 15 residues. The V and J ends lost 2 bases and 4 bases, in that order; junction bases with no gene match: 0.

V is TRBV4-1 and J is TRBJ1-1, with D maybe TRBD1 (6 bases). The CDR3 sequence is 14 residues long. The V end lost 3 bases, the J end lost 2 bases, and 10 bases lay between the germline ends. Germline V gene data show CDR1 as MGHRA and CDR2 as YSYEKL. CDR3 sequence reads: CASSQTGGNTEAFF. The CDR3 nucleotides are TGCGCCAGCAGCCAGACAGGCGGCAACACTGAAGCTTTCTTT.

The chain carries TRBV18 and TRBJ1-1; 9 bases are a match to TRBD1. With 1 base clipped from V and 7 bases from J, the junction kept 4 bases outside the gene matches. From germline, CDR1 is KGHSH and CDR2 LQKENI. CDR3 size: 14 residues. CDR3 coding DNA: TGTGCCAGCTCACCACTGGGACAGGGACTTGAAGCTTTCTTT. Its protein product is CASSPLGQGLEAFF.

The gene calls are TRBV3-1 (or the pseudogene TRBV3-2) and TRBJ1-2; tentative D call: TRBD1 (5 bases). The CDR3 sequence is 14 residues long. CDR1 is LGHDT and CDR2 is YNNKEL in the germline V gene (reference sequence). Trimming removed 4 bases at V and 0 bases at J, with 9 bases between. The CDR3 bases are TGTGCCAGCAGCCCCGTGGGGGCTAACTATGGCTACACCTTC. This encodes CASSPVGANYGYTF.

The table lists this clone with a count of one. V and J are TRBV7-9 and TRBJ2-7; 7 bases map to TRBD1. This CDR3 is built from 14 residues. Germline V gives CDR1 SEHNR, CDR2 FQNEAQ (reference sequence). Unmatched junction bases numbered 3, after V lost 1 base and J lost 3 bases. Here the CDR3 reads CASSLVGQDYEQYF. The DNA for the CDR3 is TGTGCCAGCAGCTTAGTCGGACAGGACTACGAGCAGTACTTC. The complete variable domain, with remaining parts taken from reference TRBV7-9 and TRBJ2-7, reads DTGVSQNPRHKITKRGQNVTFRCDPISEHNRLYWYRQTLGQGPEFLTYFQNEAQLEKSRLLSDRFSAERPKGSFSTLEIQRTEQGDSAMYLCASSLVGQDYEQYFGPGTRLTVT.

The CDR3 sequence: CASRGKGGNSPLHF. DNA of the CDR3: TGTGCCAGCAGAGGAAAGGGAGGAAATTCACCCCTCCACTTT. The chain carries TRBV2 and TRBJ1-6; D unresolved. From germline, CDR1 is SNHLY and CDR2 FYNNEI. The V end was cut by 6 bases, the J end by 7 bases, with 13 bases between. The length of the CDR3 is 14 residues.

The chain combines TRBV5-4 with TRBJ2-5; D not certain. With 0 bases removed from V and 5 bases from J, the gap between germline ends came to 14 bases. The CDR3 totals 15 residues. Germline CDR1 is SGHNT and CDR2 is YYREEE (reference sequence). CDR3 sequence (DNA): TGTGCCAGCAGCTTGGAACAGACCCCCGGGGAGACCCAGTACTTC. Protein sequence: CASSLEQTPGETQYF.

The chain joins TRBV6-1 to TRBJ2-3; D is perhaps TRBD2 (6 bases). With 5 bases removed from V and 5 bases from J, the gap between germline ends came to 17 bases. The CDR3 runs 15 residues. CDR1 MNHNS and CDR2 SASEGT come from the germline V gene. In DNA, the CDR3 is TGTGCCAGCAGTTTCCGCGGGGCCGTTTTAGATACGCAGTATTTT. The encoded protein is CASSFRGAVLDTQYF.

The V gene is TRBV15, the J gene TRBJ2-7, with D unclear. Trimming pared 0 bases from V and 5 bases from J, leaving 14 bases between. CDR3 length equals 15 residues. Germline CDR1 and CDR2: LNHNV and YYDKDF (reference sequence). CDR3 in amino acids: CATSRDKGSPNEQYF. Here the CDR3 DNA reads TGTGCCACCAGCAGAGATAAAGGCAGCCCCAACGAGCAGTACTTC.

The gene calls are TRBV24-1 and TRBJ2-5; 12 bases are shared with TRBD2. This CDR3 is built from 17 residues. Looked up from germline, CDR1 is KGHDR and CDR2 is SFDVKD. V shed 5 bases, J shed 4 bases, and the junction held 10 bases outside the gene matches. The CDR3 spells CATSVKQTSGRGETQYF. CDR3 coding DNA: TGTGCCACCAGTGTGAAACAGACTAGCGGGAGAGGAGAGACCCAGTACTTC.

CDR3: CASSLSERGPDTQYF. In DNA form, the CDR3 reads TGTGCCAGCAGTTTATCAGAGCGGGGGCCAGATACGCAGTATTTT. This chain uses TRBV27 with TRBJ2-3; 8 bases agree with TRBD2. The V and J ends lost 0 bases and 4 bases, in that order; junction bases with no gene match: 3. This CDR3 is built from 15 residues. Germline V lookup: CDR1 MNHEY, CDR2 SMNVEV (reference sequence).

The chain employs TRBV6-2 or TRBV6-3 and TRBJ2-7, with 10 bases that match TRBD2. CDR1 MNHEY and CDR2 SVGEGT come from the germline V gene. The CDR3 spans 15 residues. V shed 5 bases and J 2 bases; nucleotides not matched to a gene: 6. The CDR3 DNA is TGTGCCAGCAGTGATCCGGGACTAGCGACCTACGAGCAGTACTTC. This translates into CASSDPGLATYEQYF.

The chain employs TRBV7-8 and TRBJ2-5; perhaps TRBD2 as D (6 bases). CDR1 is SGHVS and CDR2 is FQNEAQ in the germline V gene. The V and J ends lost 1 base and 4 bases respectively, with 22 bases between them. This CDR3 comprises 18 residues. In DNA, the CDR3 is TGTGCCAGCAGCTTAGGTTTACTAGCCGACAATTCGGGAGAGACCCAGTACTTC. This encodes CASSLGLLADNSGETQYF.

The chain combines TRBV6-5 with TRBJ2-2, with TRBD1 as a possible D gene (6 bases). Germline CDR1 and CDR2: MNHEY and SVGAGI. This CDR3 spans 15 amino acids. Trimming took 2 bases from V and 4 from J, leaving 11 bases between them. Written as DNA, the CDR3 is TGTGCCAGCAGTTACCCGGGACATAGCACCGGGGAGCTGTTTTTT. Translated: CASSYPGHSTGELFF.

The chain joins TRBV7-9 to TRBJ1-6; D possibly corresponds to TRBD1 (6 bases). CDR1 and CDR2 (germline): SEHNR, FQNEAQ (reference sequence). V was cut by 8 bases and J by 0 bases, with 14 bases left in between. The CDR3 length is 16 residues. Here the CDR3 reads CASALRGSSYNSPLHF. Written as DNA, the CDR3 is TGTGCCAGCGCCCTCAGGGGAAGCTCCTATAATTCACCCCTCCACTTT.

This rearrangement joins TRBV5-8 to TRBJ2-5, with a tentative D call TRBD2 (6 bases). V lost 2 bases to trimming and J lost 2 bases, with 13 bases between them. Per germline, CDR1 SGHTS and CDR2 YDEGEE. CDR3 length: 15 residues. This chain's CDR3 is CASSFGRGMQETQYF. CDR3 coding DNA: TGTGCCAGCAGCTTTGGCCGGGGGATGCAAGAGACCCAGTACTTC.

The V and J genes are TRBV27 and TRBJ1-6, with D possibly being TRBD1 (5 bases). Trimming took off 6 bases at V and 13 bases at J, with 13 bases between the two ends. The CDR3 loop spans 12 amino acids. CDR1 is MNHEY, CDR2 SMNVEV, per germline (reference sequence). CDR3 in amino acids: CASRIEPGPLHF. As DNA, the CDR3 is TGTGCCAGCAGAATAGAACCAGGGCCCCTCCACTTT.